The clone carrying this TCR beta chain was detected ten times or more. These data originate in a study of T cells in Graves' hyperthyroidism and ophthalmopathy. Researchers amplified the TCR beta CDR3 regions from RNA transcripts. First-round RT-PCR with HTBI primers amplified the TCR CDR3 region. TCRdb recomputed calls from the multiplex PCR reads with MiXCR, one row per CDR3 protein. The data contain around 350,000 distinct CDR3 sequences, roughly 25% of them singletons. The J segment lost 10 bases and the V segment lost 1 base, leaving 0 bases of the junction unmatched. This CDR3 is built from 13 residues. Germline CDR1 SGHDN, CDR2 FVKESK.

Sample: blood. V and J are TRBV14 and TRBJ2-1; 11 bases align to TRBD2. This TCR derives from a man aged 45-65 years with Graves' hyperthyroidism. CDR3 sequence reads: CASSQGLAGEQFF. The CDR3, as DNA: TGTGCCAGCAGCCAAGGACTAGCGGGAGAGCAGTTCTTC.